These 2 T cell receptor beta chains share one sample of origin, sequenced in a study of response to subunit inactivated influenza vaccine. Each CDR3 protein gets one entry after TCRdb re-called the RT-PCR reads with MiXCR. The profile covers around 520,000 distinct CDR3 sequences, with around 25% appearing a single time and 1.9% taken by the ten largest. The sequences come from CD4+ T cells sorted from PBMCs, collected roughly 5 days after vaccination. These receptors all stem from a man aged 45-65 years who received an inactivated influenza vaccine.

The chain carries TRBV15 and TRBJ1-5; D is perhaps TRBD1 (6 bases). Germline loops: CDR1 LNHNV, CDR2 YYDKDF (reference sequence). CDR3 length: 15 amino acids. V lost 3 bases and J lost 3, with 12 bases in between. DNA of the CDR3: TGTGCCACCAGCAGCCGACAGGTCCTCAATCAGCCCCAGCATTTT. Amino acid sequence: CATSSRQVLNQPQHF.

The rearrangement joins TRBV29-1 to TRBJ2-7; D possibly corresponds to TRBD2 (5 bases). CDR1 SQVTM and CDR2 ANQGSEA come from the germline V gene. The CDR3 runs to 11 residues. Trimming removed 4 bases from V and 6 bases from J, with 10 bases in between. Here the CDR3 DNA reads TGCAGCGTTGTTGGGAGTACCGAGCAGTACTTC. It yields the protein CSVVGSTEQYF.